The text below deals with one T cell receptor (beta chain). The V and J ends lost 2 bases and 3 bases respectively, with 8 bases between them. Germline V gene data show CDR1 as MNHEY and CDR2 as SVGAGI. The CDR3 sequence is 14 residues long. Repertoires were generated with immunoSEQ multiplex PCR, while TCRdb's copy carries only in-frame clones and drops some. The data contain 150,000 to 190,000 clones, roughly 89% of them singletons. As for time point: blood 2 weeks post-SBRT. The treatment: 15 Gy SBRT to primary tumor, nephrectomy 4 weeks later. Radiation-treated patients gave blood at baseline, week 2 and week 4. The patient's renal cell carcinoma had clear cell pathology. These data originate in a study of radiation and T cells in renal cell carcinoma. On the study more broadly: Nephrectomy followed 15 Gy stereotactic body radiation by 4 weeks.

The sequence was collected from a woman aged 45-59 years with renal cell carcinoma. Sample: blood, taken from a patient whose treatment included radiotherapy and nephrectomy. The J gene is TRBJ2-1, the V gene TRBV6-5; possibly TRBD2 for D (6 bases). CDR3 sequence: CASSYGGIYNEQFF. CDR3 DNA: TGTGCCAGCAGTTACGGGGGGATCTACAATGAGCAGTTCTTC.